The rows below give T cell receptor beta chains drawn from one sample of a study of T cells in Graves' hyperthyroidism and ophthalmopathy. TCRdb fed the multiplex PCR reads into MiXCR, producing one record per CDR3 protein. The table lists 250,000 or so distinct CDR3 sequences, more than 12% of them singletons. Material for sequencing was blood. The receptors here all came from a woman in her 40s with Graves' hyperthyroidism that later progressed to Graves' ophthalmopathy. The CDR3 runs from the conserved cysteine through the conserved F or W. The D gene is left open where the match is weak. The listing skips clone size in some rows; elsewhere it reads once, few, many or a size class.

>many|TRBJ2-3|TRBV11-2|TRBD1
CASSPPDRGLPDTQYF
TGTGCCAGCAGCCCCCCGGACAGGGGATTGCCAGATACGCAGTATTTT
>many|TRBJ2-1|TRBV20-1|.
CSAERVTAQFF
TGCAGTGCTGAGAGGGTTACAGCGCAGTTCTTC
>.|TRBJ1-2|TRBV24-1|TRBD1
CATSGTGLRYTF
TGTGCCACCAGTGGGACAGGGTTGCGCTACACCTTC
>many|TRBJ2-4|TRBV2|.
CASSMSSGDRTNIQYF
TGTGCCAGCAGTATGAGTTCGGGGGACCGAACAAACATTCAGTACTTC
>many|TRBJ2-1|TRBV29-1|.
CSVGSGAYNEQFF
TGCAGCGTTGGTTCCGGGGCCTACAATGAGCAGTTCTTC
>many|TRBJ2-2|TRBV18|.
CASSPTSGELFF
TGTGCCAGCTCACCTACGTCCGGGGAGCTGTTTTTT
>many|TRBJ1-1|TRBV28|.
CASSGLVGPPNPEAFF
TGTGCCAGCAGTGGCCTAGTGGGCCCTCCAAACCCTGAAGCTTTCTTT
>many|TRBJ2-7|TRBV2|.
CASSIWTKPYEQYF
TGTGCCAGCAGCATATGGACTAAACCCTACGAGCAGTACTTC
>.|TRBJ1-1|TRBV3-1|TRBD1
CASSHGTGPTEAFF
TGTGCCAGCAGCCATGGGACAGGGCCAACTGAAGCTTTCTTT
>many|TRBJ2-2|TRBV6-1|TRBD2
CASSDPSGRGDTGELFF
TGTGCCAGCAGTGATCCAAGCGGGAGGGGCGACACCGGGGAGCTGTTTTTT
>many|TRBJ2-2|TRBV7-6|.
CASSSTHLTSGELFF
TGTGCCAGCAGCTCAACCCATTTAACCTCCGGGGAGCTGTTTTTT
>many|TRBJ1-1|TRBV7-8|.
CASSQQGSGTEAFF
TGTGCCAGCAGCCAACAGGGTTCGGGGACTGAAGCTTTCTTT
>many|TRBJ2-1|TRBV7-8|TRBD1
CASNRDRGRNEQFF
TGTGCCAGCAACAGGGACAGGGGCCGCAATGAGCAGTTCTTC
>.|TRBJ2-1|TRBV9|TRBD2
CASSVASGRHEQFF
TGTGCCAGCAGCGTAGCTAGCGGGAGACATGAGCAGTTCTTC